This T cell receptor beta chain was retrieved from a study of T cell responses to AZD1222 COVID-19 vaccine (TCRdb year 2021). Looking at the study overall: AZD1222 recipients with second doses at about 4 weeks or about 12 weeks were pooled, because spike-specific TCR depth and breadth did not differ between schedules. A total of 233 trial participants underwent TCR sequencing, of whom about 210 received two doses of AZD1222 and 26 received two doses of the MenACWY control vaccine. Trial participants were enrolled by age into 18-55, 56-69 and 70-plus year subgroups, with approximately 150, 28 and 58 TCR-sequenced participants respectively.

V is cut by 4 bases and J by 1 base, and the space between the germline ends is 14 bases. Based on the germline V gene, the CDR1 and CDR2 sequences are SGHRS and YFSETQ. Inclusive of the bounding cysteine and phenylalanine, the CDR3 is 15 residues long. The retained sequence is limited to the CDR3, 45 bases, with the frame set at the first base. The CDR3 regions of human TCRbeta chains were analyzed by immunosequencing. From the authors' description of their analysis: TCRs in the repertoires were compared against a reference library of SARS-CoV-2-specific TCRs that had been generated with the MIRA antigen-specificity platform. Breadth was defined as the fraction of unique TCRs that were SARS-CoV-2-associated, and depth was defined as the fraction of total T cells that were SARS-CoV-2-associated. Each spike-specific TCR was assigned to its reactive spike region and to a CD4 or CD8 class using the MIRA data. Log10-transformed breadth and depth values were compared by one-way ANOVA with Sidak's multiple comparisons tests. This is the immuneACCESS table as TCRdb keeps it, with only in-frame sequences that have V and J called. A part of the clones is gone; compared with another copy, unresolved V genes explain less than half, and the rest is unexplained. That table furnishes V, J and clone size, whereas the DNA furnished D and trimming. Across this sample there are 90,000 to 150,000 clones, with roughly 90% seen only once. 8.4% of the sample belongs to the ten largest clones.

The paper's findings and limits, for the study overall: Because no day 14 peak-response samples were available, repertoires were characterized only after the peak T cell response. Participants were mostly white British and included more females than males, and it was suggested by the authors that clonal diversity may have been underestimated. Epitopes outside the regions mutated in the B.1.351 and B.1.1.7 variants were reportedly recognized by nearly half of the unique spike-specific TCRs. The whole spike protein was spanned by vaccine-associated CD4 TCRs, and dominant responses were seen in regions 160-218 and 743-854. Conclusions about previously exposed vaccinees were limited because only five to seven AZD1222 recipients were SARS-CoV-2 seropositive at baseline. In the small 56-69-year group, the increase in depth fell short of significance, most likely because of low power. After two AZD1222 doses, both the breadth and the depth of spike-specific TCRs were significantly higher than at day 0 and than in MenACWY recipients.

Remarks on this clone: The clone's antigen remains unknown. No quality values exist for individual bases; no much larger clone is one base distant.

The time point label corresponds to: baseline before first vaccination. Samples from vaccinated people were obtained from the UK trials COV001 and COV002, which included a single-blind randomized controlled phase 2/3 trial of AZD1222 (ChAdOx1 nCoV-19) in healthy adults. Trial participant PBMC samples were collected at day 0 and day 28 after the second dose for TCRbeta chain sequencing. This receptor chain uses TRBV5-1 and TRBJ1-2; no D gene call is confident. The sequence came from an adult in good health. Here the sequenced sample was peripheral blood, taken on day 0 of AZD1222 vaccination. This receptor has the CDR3 CASSLTERHNYGYTF. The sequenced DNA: TGCGCCAGCAGCCTGACGGAACGGCATAACTATGGCTACACCTTC.